The 22 T cell receptor beta chains presented below share a single source sample, sequenced in a study of T cell responses to AZD1222 COVID-19 vaccine. The assay was immunoSEQ multiplex PCR, and TCRdb's table has in-frame clones only and misses some. The sample records about 100,000 clones, more than 70% being singletons. Source: peripheral blood, taken on day 0 of MenACWY control vaccination. The receptor set was obtained from an adult in good health.

The chain has TRBV19 and TRBJ1-5; unclear D gene. Germline loops: CDR1 LNHDA, CDR2 SQIVND (reference sequence). With 2 bases removed from V and 6 bases from J, the gap between germline ends came to 8 bases. This CDR3 region has 13 residues. CDR3 sequence: CASSIIFGQPQHF. The CDR3 DNA sequence: TGTGCCAGTAGTATAATATTCGGTCAGCCCCAGCATTTT.

The chain links TRBV5-5 to TRBJ2-3; the match to TRBD2 covers 8 bases. Germline V gene lookup returns CDR1 SGHKS and CDR2 YYEKEE (reference sequence). J gave up 6 bases and V 3 bases, and 3 bases lay outside the gene matches. The length of the CDR3 is 13 residues. The CDR3 bases are TGTGCCAGCAGCTGGGGACTAGAGGATACGCAGTATTTT. This codes for CASSWGLEDTQYF.

This rearrangement joins TRBV11-2 to TRBJ2-3; D remains unclear. V was pared by 1 base and J by 5 bases, with 4 bases between. CDR3 length: 12 residues. Germline loops: CDR1 SGHAT, CDR2 FQNNGV. In DNA, the CDR3 is TGTGCCAGCAGCTTAGGGAGAGATACGCAGTATTTT. Translating it yields CASSLGRDTQYF. Looking up the rest from reference TRBV11-2 and TRBJ2-3 gives the full variable domain: EAGVAQSPRYKIIEKRQSVAFWCNPISGHATLYWYQQILGQGPKLLIQFQNNGVVDDSQLPKDRFSAERLKGVDSTLKIQPAKLEDSAVYLCASSLGRDTQYFGPGTRLTVL.

This sequence joins TRBV9 and TRBJ1-2, with no clear D. Trimming took off 0 bases at V and 4 bases at J, with 10 bases between the two ends. Germline assignment: CDR1 SGDLS and CDR2 YYNGEE. The CDR3 runs to 14 residues. The CDR3 is CASSVAGQPYGYTF. In DNA, the CDR3 is TGTGCCAGCAGCGTAGCTGGGCAGCCCTATGGCTACACCTTC.

The CDR3 region is CATSRDRGENTIYF. In DNA, the CDR3 is TGTGCCACCAGCAGAGACAGGGGAGAGAACACCATATATTTT. V is TRBV15 and J is TRBJ1-3; TRBD1 is a possible D gene (6 bases). The CDR3 consists of 14 residues. Trimming took 0 bases from V and 7 from J, leaving 10 bases between them. Germline CDR1 reads LNHNV; CDR2 reads YYDKDF (reference sequence). Supplemented by reference TRBV15 and TRBJ1-3, the full variable domain reads DAMVIQNPRYQVTQFGKPVTLSCSQTLNHNVMYWYQQKSSQAPKLLFHYYDKDFNNEADTPDNFQSRRPNTSFCFLDIRSPGLGDTAMYLCATSRDRGENTIYFGEGSWLTVV.

This chain connects TRBV28 to TRBJ1-2; D unresolved. Trimming left V 2 bases short and J 7 bases short, with 8 bases between. The CDR3 sequence is 12 residues long. Germline values: CDR1 MDHEN, CDR2 SYDVKM. The CDR3 is CASSLSLFGYTF. The DNA of the CDR3 is TGTGCCAGCAGTTTAAGTTTGTTTGGCTACACCTTC.

The chain has TRBV7-9 and TRBJ2-3; TRBD2 matches at 9 bases. J was trimmed by 3 bases and V by 3 bases; bases with no gene match: 1. Per the germline V gene, CDR1 is SEHNR and CDR2 is FQNEAQ (reference sequence). The CDR3 is 14 amino acids. The CDR3 DNA follows: TGTGCCAGCAGCTTCGGACTAGCGACAGATACGCAGTATTTT. Translating gives CASSFGLATDTQYF.

The V call is TRBV2, the J call TRBJ2-7; a possible D gene is TRBD1 (7 bases). Germline CDR1 reads SNHLY; CDR2 reads FYNNEI. This CDR3 region has 12 residues. V was pared by 6 bases and J by 11 bases, with 17 bases between. The CDR3 nucleotides are TGTGCCAGCAGCACAGACAGGGAGGAGGAGTACTTC. Translating it yields CASSTDREEEYF.

This clone was seen only a few times. The CDR3 region is CASSSSPSRHSYNEQFF. The CDR3 coding sequence is TGTGCCAGCAGTTCCTCCCCTAGCAGACACTCCTACAATGAGCAGTTCTTC. V and J are TRBV27 and TRBJ2-1, with a tentative D call TRBD2 (5 bases). Germline CDR1 reads MNHEY; CDR2 reads SMNVEV (reference sequence). This CDR3 comprises 17 residues. V gave up 4 bases and J gave up 0 bases, with 16 bases separating them.

This clone was seen a single time. This chain links TRBV10-3 with TRBJ2-7; TRBD1 is a possible D gene (6 bases). The V gene's germline CDR1 is ENHRY and CDR2 SYGVKD. V lost 3 bases, J lost 3 bases, and 12 bases lay in between. The CDR3 spans 14 residues. CDR3 sequence reads: CAISDSTGYYEQYF. The CDR3 region has the DNA TGTGCCATCAGTGATAGTACAGGGTACTACGAGCAGTACTTC.

The chain carries TRBV10-3 and TRBJ2-1, with D tentatively TRBD1 (5 bases). The V end was cut by 2 bases, the J end by 0 bases, with 14 bases between. Germline CDR1 reads ENHRY; CDR2 reads SYGVKD. This CDR3 comprises 17 residues. The CDR3 spells CAISEPDSSYSYNEQFF. The CDR3 coding sequence is TGTGCCATCAGTGAGCCCGACAGTTCCTACTCCTACAATGAGCAGTTCTTC.

The J gene is TRBJ2-1, the V gene TRBV10-1, with TRBD2 matching over 7 bases. This CDR3 is 14 amino acids long. With V trimmed by 5 bases and J by 6 bases, 7 bases remained unmatched. CDR1 is WNHNN, CDR2 SYGVQD, per germline (reference sequence). The CDR3 protein is CASSWGGRGNEQFF. CDR3 DNA sequence: TGCGCCAGCAGTTGGGGCGGGAGAGGCAATGAGCAGTTCTTC.

The chain couples TRBV28 to TRBJ2-7; a possible D gene is TRBD2 (6 bases). Trimming left V 6 bases short and J 1 base short, with 19 bases between. This CDR3 is 16 amino acids long. The V gene's germline CDR1 is MDHEN and CDR2 SYDVKM. In DNA, the CDR3 is TGTGCCAGCAGCCACGGGCGCGGGGTAGAATCCTACGAGCAGTACTTC. Its protein is CASSHGRGVESYEQYF.

V and J are TRBV19 and TRBJ2-7, with unresolved D. Germline lookup yields CDR1 LNHDA and CDR2 SQIVND (reference sequence). The CDR3 has 12 amino acids. V gave up 6 bases and J gave up 4 bases, with 10 bases separating them. CDR3 coding DNA: TGTGCCAGTAGCCAGGACGAATACGAGCAGTACTTC. It is translated as CASSQDEYEQYF. Filled out from reference TRBV19 and TRBJ2-7, the complete variable domain reads DGGITQSPKYLFRKEGQNVTLSCEQNLNHDAMYWYRQDPGQGLRLIYYSQIVNDFQKGDIAEGYSVSREKKESFPLTVTSAQKNPTAFYLCASSQDEYEQYFGPGTRLTVT.

V usage is TRBV18 and J usage is TRBJ1-4, with 11 bases fitting TRBD1. Germline assignment: CDR1 KGHSH and CDR2 LQKENI. The CDR3 has 19 amino acids. The junction had 9 bases not matched to a gene; V was cut back by 0 bases and J by 3 bases. The chain's CDR3 is CASSPPRDRGGQANEKLFF. The CDR3 region has the DNA TGTGCCAGCTCACCACCGCGGGACAGGGGGGGGCAGGCTAATGAAAAACTGTTTTTT. Drawing the rest from reference TRBV18 and TRBJ1-4, the complete variable domain is NAGVMQNPRHLVRRRGQEARLRCSPMKGHSHVYWYRQLPEEGLKFMVYLQKENIIDESGMPKERFSAEFPKEGPSILRIQQVVRGDSAAYFCASSPPRDRGGQANEKLFFGSGTQLSVL.

This clone was counted only a few times. V and J are TRBV15 and TRBJ1-1, with a weak D call TRBD1 (5 bases). V was cut by 0 bases and J by 7 bases, with 12 bases left in between. Germline V gene data show CDR1 as LNHNV and CDR2 as YYDKDF (reference sequence). This CDR3 spans 14 amino acids. The CDR3 spells CATSRELGGIEAFF. CDR3 nucleotide sequence: TGTGCCACCAGCAGAGAGTTGGGGGGGATTGAAGCTTTCTTT.

This clone was seen only a few times. V gene TRBV4-3 combines with J gene TRBJ1-2, with D possibly being TRBD1 (5 bases). The CDR3 is 15 residues long. Trimming left V 0 bases short and J 8 bases short, with 16 bases between. Per germline, CDR1 LGHNA and CDR2 YSLEER. In DNA form, the CDR3 reads TGCGCCAGCAGCCAAGATCGGGGCAGGGACTTGGGCTACACCTTC. Amino acid sequence: CASSQDRGRDLGYTF.

In this sample, this clone turned up once. The DNA of the CDR3 is TGTGCCTGGAGTGTAGAATCTTTGGGGTTCTTC. It specifies CAWSVESLGFF. The chain couples TRBV30 to TRBJ2-1, with D unclear. Trimming stripped 0 bases from V and 15 bases from J, with 12 bases between. In germline, CDR1 is GTSNPN, CDR2 SVGIG (reference sequence). CDR3 length equals 11 residues.

V usage is TRBV19 and J usage is TRBJ2-7; 11 nucleotides align to TRBD2. J gave up 8 bases and V 4 bases, and 10 bases lay outside the gene matches. This CDR3 has 15 residues. The germline V gene has CDR1 LNHDA and CDR2 SQIVND (reference sequence). The CDR3 sequence is CASSTPSGGSWQQYF. The CDR3 bases are TGTGCCAGTAGTACCCCTAGCGGGGGGTCCTGGCAGCAGTACTTC. Filled out from reference TRBV19 and TRBJ2-7, the complete variable domain reads DGGITQSPKYLFRKEGQNVTLSCEQNLNHDAMYWYRQDPGQGLRLIYYSQIVNDFQKGDIAEGYSVSREKKESFPLTVTSAQKNPTAFYLCASSTPSGGSWQQYFGPGTRLTVT.

This chain joins TRBV7-2 and TRBJ2-5; TRBD2 aligns across 7 bases. V shed 7 bases, J shed 10 bases, and the junction held 18 bases outside the gene matches. CDR1 and CDR2 (germline): SGHTA, FQGNSA. The CDR3 spans 15 residues. The CDR3 DNA reads TGTGCCAGCACACGCAGCGGGGCTGCCGAAGGGGACCAGTACTTC. It specifies CASTRSGAAEGDQYF.

The chain employs TRBV4-2 and TRBJ1-6; 7 nucleotides align to TRBD1. The germline gives CDR1 LGHNA, CDR2 YNFKEQ. The CDR3 sequence is 17 residues long. V was pared by 1 base and J by 6 bases, with 9 bases of the junction left unmatched. DNA of the CDR3: TGTGCCAGCAGCCAAGGGTGGGACAGAGGGGTTAATTCACCCCTCCACTTT. Its protein is CASSQGWDRGVNSPLHF.

The V call is TRBV5-1, the J call TRBJ2-5; D perhaps matches TRBD1 (5 bases). Germline loops: CDR1 SGHRS, CDR2 YFSETQ. V was clipped by 7 bases and J by 0 bases, with 13 bases between them. The CDR3 spans 14 residues. Here the CDR3 reads CASGRTGYQETQYF. The CDR3 DNA is TGCGCCAGCGGACGAACAGGTTACCAAGAGACCCAGTACTTC.